The present T cell receptor beta chain was sequenced within a study of T-cell reconstitution after alpha-beta-depleted transplantation in children. Regarding the study as a whole: At the one-year point after transplant, T-cell counts and TCRbeta diversity were found to come mostly from T cells that had been newly produced.

Molecular barcoding with unique molecular identifiers was used for the TCRbeta library. TCRdb re-called the PCR reads through MiXCR, storing one row per CDR3 protein. The table has roughly 120,000 distinct CDR3 sequences, roughly 23% seen once. This clonotype was counted ten times or more. Its antigen is as yet unknown. CDR1 and CDR2 from the germline V gene are SEHNR and FQNEAQ (reference sequence). With 0 bases removed from V and 2 bases from J, the gap between germline ends came to 5 bases. The CDR3 consists of 13 residues. The input for sequencing was PBMCs, mostly from graft donor cells, taken 180 days after TCRalphabeta/CD19-depleted stem cell transplant. This TCR came from a male patient aged 2 to 9 who had a stem cell transplant for chronic granulomatous disease, so the T cells may come from the graft donor. The chain has TRBV7-9 and TRBJ2-7; no definite D call. CDR3 DNA: TGTGCCAGCAGCTTAGCACAGCCCTACGAGCAGTACTTC. Protein: CASSLAQPYEQYF.